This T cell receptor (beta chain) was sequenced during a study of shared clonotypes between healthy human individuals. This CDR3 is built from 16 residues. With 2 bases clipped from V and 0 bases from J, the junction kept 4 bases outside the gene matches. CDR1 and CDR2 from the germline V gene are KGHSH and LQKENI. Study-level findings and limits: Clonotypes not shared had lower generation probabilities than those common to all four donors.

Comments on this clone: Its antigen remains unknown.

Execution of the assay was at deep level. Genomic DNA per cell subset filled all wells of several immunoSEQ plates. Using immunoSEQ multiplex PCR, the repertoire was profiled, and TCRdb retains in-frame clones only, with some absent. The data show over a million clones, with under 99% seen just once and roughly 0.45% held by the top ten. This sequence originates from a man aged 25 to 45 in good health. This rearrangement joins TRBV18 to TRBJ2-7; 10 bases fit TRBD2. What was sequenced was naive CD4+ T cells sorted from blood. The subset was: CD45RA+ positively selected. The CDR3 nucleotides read TGTGCCAGCTCACCAACCGCTAGCGGGAGCTCCTACGAGCAGTACTTC. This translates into CASSPTASGSSYEQYF.